This T cell receptor beta chain was captured by sequencing in a study of identical twins. Healthy Caucasians provided all donations. This clonotype was detected a few times. Antigen unknown. V was pared by 3 bases and J by 7 bases, with 13 bases between. Germline CDR1 is ENHRY and CDR2 is SYGVKD. The CDR3 consists of 15 residues. Through template switching, a universal primer site was introduced, and the cDNA contained unique molecular identifiers. TCRdb processed the 5' RACE reads anew with MiXCR; each CDR3 protein has one entry. The sample gives about 450,000 distinct CDR3 sequences, less than 20% of which show up once; around 12% is in the top ten. Study findings and constraints: A cross-sectional statistical analysis, not follow-up of the same donors, supported the conclusions. Insertions were fewer in abundant cord blood beta clonotypes, whereas memory repertoires showed none of this pattern.

The clonotype was recovered from a man between 45 and 60 years old in good health. The chain is built from TRBV10-3 and TRBJ1-6, with TRBD1 as a possible D gene (6 bases). The source material was naive T cells sorted from blood. CDR3 amino acids: CAISEGQPRNSPLHF. CDR3 in DNA: TGTGCCATCAGTGAAGGACAGCCAAGAAATTCACCCCTCCACTTT.